Given below is one TCR beta chain in context. From the PCR reads, TCRdb called clonotypes with MiXCR, one entry per CDR3 protein. This table holds under 15,000 distinct CDR3 sequences, 45% to 50% found once. Germline assignment: CDR1 MNHNS and CDR2 SASEGT. This CDR3 comprises 13 residues. The data originate from a study of immune characterization of retroperitoneal liposarcoma. The rearrangement links TRBV6-1 to TRBJ2-1; D call uncertain. The last part of the DNA fits TRBJ2-5 better; the J call may be wrong. This TCR was sampled from a female donor with retroperitoneal liposarcoma. The sequenced sample was tumor tissue. The CDR3 DNA reads TGTGCCAGCAGCATTATACGAGTAGAGACCCAGTACTTC. Translated, it gives CASSIIRVETQYF.